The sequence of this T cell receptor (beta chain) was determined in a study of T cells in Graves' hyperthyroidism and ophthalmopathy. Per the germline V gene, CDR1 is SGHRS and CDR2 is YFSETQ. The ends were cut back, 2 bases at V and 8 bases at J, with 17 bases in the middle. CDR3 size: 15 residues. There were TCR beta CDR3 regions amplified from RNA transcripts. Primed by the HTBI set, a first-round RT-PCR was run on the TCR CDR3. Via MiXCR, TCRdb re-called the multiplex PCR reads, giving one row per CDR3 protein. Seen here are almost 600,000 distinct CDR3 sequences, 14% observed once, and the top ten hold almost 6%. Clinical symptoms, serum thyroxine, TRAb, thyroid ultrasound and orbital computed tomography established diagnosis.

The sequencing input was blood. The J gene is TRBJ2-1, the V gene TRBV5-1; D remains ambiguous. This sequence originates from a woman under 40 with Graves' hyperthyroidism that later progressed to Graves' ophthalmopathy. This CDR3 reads CASSFTPSSPDEQFF. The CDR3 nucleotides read TGCGCCAGCAGCTTTACACCATCGTCCCCCGATGAGCAGTTCTTC.